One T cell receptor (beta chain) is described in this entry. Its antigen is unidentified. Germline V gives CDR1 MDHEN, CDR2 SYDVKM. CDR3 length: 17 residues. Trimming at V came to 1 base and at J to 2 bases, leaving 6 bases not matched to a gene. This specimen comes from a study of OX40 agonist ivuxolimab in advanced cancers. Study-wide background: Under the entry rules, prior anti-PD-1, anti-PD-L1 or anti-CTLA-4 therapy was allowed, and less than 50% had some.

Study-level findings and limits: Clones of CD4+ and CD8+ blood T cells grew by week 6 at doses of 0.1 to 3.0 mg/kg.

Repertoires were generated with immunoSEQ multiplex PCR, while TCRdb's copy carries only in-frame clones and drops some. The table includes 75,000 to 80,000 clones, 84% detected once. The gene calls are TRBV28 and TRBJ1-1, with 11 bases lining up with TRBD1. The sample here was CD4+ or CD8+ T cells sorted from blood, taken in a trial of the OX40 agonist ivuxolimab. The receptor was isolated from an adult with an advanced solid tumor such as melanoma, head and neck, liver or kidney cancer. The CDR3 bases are TGTGCCAGCAGTTTATTTTTGGACAGGGGGCAAAACACTGAAGCTTTCTTT. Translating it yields CASSLFLDRGQNTEAFF.